The T cell receptor beta chain under discussion was sequenced for a study of early T cells in non-severe SARS-CoV-2 infection. The CDR3 is made up of 15 amino acids. In germline, CDR1 is SEHNR, CDR2 FQNEAQ (reference sequence). With V trimmed by 5 bases and J by 2 bases, 5 bases remained unmatched. TCRdb fed the 5' RACE reads into MiXCR, producing one record per CDR3 protein. The table lists more than 60,000 distinct CDR3 sequences, about 13% of them singletons. The V gene is TRBV7-9, the J gene TRBJ2-1, with 8 bases matching TRBD2. The receptor was derived from an adult who was a healthcare worker with PCR-confirmed SARS-CoV-2 infection or an uninfected control (not recorded which). Sequencing input: whole blood. Written as DNA, the CDR3 is TGTGCCAGCAGCCAGCGGGGGTTCCCCTACAATGAGCAGTTCTTC. Translation: CASSQRGFPYNEQFF.